Shown below are 14 T cell receptor beta chains from a single sample sequenced in a study of blood T cells in healthy people across ages. Primers used in a second PCR of about 6 to 11 cycles were a sample-barcoded 5' primer and a J-beta primer mix. TCRdb reprocessed the 5' RACE reads via MiXCR and lists one record per CDR3 protein. Of 650,000 to 800,000 distinct CDR3 sequences listed, over 40% are singletons. What was sequenced was blood. These receptors were taken from a woman of 80 years or more in good health.

Concerning this clonotype itself: The junction does not match germline at one end; this may be a read error. V and J are TRBV4-1 and TRBJ2-2; TRBD2 might be the D (6 bases). Germline values: CDR1 MGHRA, CDR2 YSYEKL. The CDR3 has 14 residues. The CDR3 bases are TGCGCCAGCAGCCAAGTGGGGGAGACCGGGGGGCTGTTTTTT. It specifies CASSQVGETGGLFF.

Concerning this clonotype: The junction and the germline gene differ at one end; a read error may be behind it. The rearrangement uses TRBV15 and TRBJ2-1; no reliable D call. Germline CDR1 reads LNHNV; CDR2 reads YYDKDF (reference sequence). The CDR3 totals 12 residues. CDR3 region: CATSRSYDEQFF. The CDR3 DNA reads TGTGCCACCAGCCGCTCCTACGATGAGCAGTTCTTC.

This clonotype has a count of ten or more. The rearrangement uses TRBV20-1 and TRBJ1-2, with 9 bases aligning to TRBD1. Germline V gene data show CDR1 as DFQATT and CDR2 as SNEGSKA (reference sequence). J lost 0 bases, V lost 2 bases, and 4 bases had no gene match. CDR3 length: 15 residues. Here the CDR3 DNA reads TGCAGTGCTAGACACAGGGGGCATCCTAACTATGGCTACACCTTC. This sequence encodes CSARHRGHPNYGYTF.

The chain recombines TRBV4-1 with TRBJ2-7, with D possibly being TRBD2 (5 bases). Looked up from germline, CDR1 is MGHRA and CDR2 is YSYEKL. This CDR3 comprises 16 residues. Trimming took off 0 bases at V and 1 base at J, with 13 bases between the two ends. The CDR3 sequence is CASSQDFPGGSYEQYF. For the CDR3, the DNA is TGCGCCAGCAGCCAAGATTTCCCAGGAGGTTCCTACGAGCAGTACTTC.

This clonotype was observed a few times. Germline and junction disagree at one end, which may indicate a read error. The gene calls are TRBV27 and TRBJ2-5, with D perhaps matching TRBD2 (6 bases). The CDR3 runs to 17 residues. The germline V gene encodes CDR1 MNHEY and CDR2 SMNVEV (reference sequence). The CDR3 DNA is TGTGCCAGCAGGGGCCAGCTGACTAGTACATCAAAAGATACCCAGTACTTC. This encodes CASRGQLTSTSKDTQYF.

The rearrangement uses TRBV7-3 and TRBJ2-1, with 7 bases identical to TRBD1. Germline V gene data show CDR1 as SGHTA and CDR2 as FQGTGA. The CDR3 extends over 14 amino acids. V was clipped by 5 bases and J by 4 bases; unmatched bases: 5. CDR3 bases: TGTGCCAGCAGCCACGGACAGGATTACAATGAGCAGTTCTTC. This encodes CASSHGQDYNEQFF.

This clonotype was picked up one time. A junction end diverges from the germline sequence, so it may reflect a read error. This chain joins TRBV7-2 and TRBJ1-1, with 7 bases fitting TRBD1. There are 16 residues in the CDR3. Per germline, CDR1 SGHTA and CDR2 FQGNSA. The chain's CDR3 is CASGFPSGGMNTEAFF. The CDR3 DNA is TGTGCCAGCGGCTTTCCCTCAGGGGGTATGAACACTGAAGCTTTCTTT.

The gene calls are TRBV11-2 and TRBJ2-1; D perhaps matches TRBD1 (6 bases). Trimming removed 0 bases at V and 3 bases at J, with 24 bases between. The length of the CDR3 is 20 residues. Germline CDR1 is SGHAT and CDR2 is FQNNGV. The CDR3 DNA is TGTGCCAGCAGCTTAGATCTGACCGGATCCGGCAGGGGTGGCTACAATGAGCAGTTCTTC. Its protein product is CASSLDLTGSGRGGYNEQFF.

A remark on this clonotype: This clone may be a read error of a much larger clone one base away. The chain links TRBV11-2 to TRBJ2-3; no firm D call. CDR1 is SGHAT, CDR2 FQNNGV, per germline. The CDR3 consists of 13 residues. CDR3 sequence (DNA): TGTGCCAGCAGCCCTGATCCCACAGATGCGCAGTATTTT. Its translation: CASSPDPTDAQYF.

The CDR3 sequence: CATSDLTSGSRGEEETQYF. The CDR3 nucleotides read TGTGCCACCAGTGATTTGACTAGCGGGAGTCGGGGGGAAGAAGAGACCCAGTACTTC. This chain joins TRBV24-1 and TRBJ2-5; TRBD2 agrees at 11 bases. V lost 0 bases, J lost 3 bases, and 11 bases stayed unmatched. Germline V gives CDR1 KGHDR, CDR2 SFDVKD. There are 19 residues in the CDR3.

The chain employs TRBV20-1 and TRBJ1-2; TRBD1 matches 7 bases. The J segment lost 2 bases and the V segment lost 5 bases, leaving 5 bases of the junction unmatched. The CDR3 contains 13 residues. Looked up from germline, CDR1 is DFQATT and CDR2 is SNEGSKA (reference sequence). CDR3 protein: CSAPTGRNYGYTF. CDR3 sequence (DNA): TGCAGTGCTCCGACAGGGCGGAACTATGGCTACACCTTC.

Of note for this clonotype: This sequence may be a read error, since a much larger clone differs from it by one base. This sequence joins TRBV11-2 and TRBJ2-1; 14 nucleotides agree with TRBD2. This CDR3 contains 16 residues. Germline assignment: CDR1 SGHAT and CDR2 FQNNGV. The CDR3, as DNA: TGTGCCGGCAGAACCGGACTAGCGGGGGGCTACAATGAGCAGTTCTTC. It yields the protein CAGRTGLAGGYNEQFF. Together with reference TRBV11-2 and TRBJ2-1, the CDR3 gives the full variable domain: EAGVAQSPRYKIIEKRQSVAFWCNPISGHATLYWYQQILGQGPKLLIQFQNNGVVDDSQLPKDRFSAERLKGVDSTLKIQPAKLEDSAVYLCAGRTGLAGGYNEQFFGPGTRLTVL.

Worth noting for this clonotype: This sequence may be a read error, since a much larger clone differs from it by one base. The chain carries TRBV29-1 and TRBJ1-2; 7 bases fit TRBD1. Germline lookup yields CDR1 SQVTM and CDR2 ANQGSEA. This CDR3 spans 15 amino acids. Unmatched junction bases numbered 12, after V lost 4 bases and J lost 4 bases. The CDR3 nucleotides are TGCAGCGTTGGGGGACAGAGATCTTCTAGCTATGGCTACACCTTC. As protein: CSVGGQRSSSYGYTF.

This clonotype was found many times. The rearrangement joins TRBV10-3 to TRBJ2-7, with D perhaps matching TRBD1 (6 bases). Trimming shortened V by 0 bases and J by 7 bases, and 10 bases separated the two germline ends. The CDR3 consists of 13 residues. CDR1 is ENHRY and CDR2 is SYGVKD in the germline V gene. The CDR3 bases are TGTGCCATCAGTGAGTCGACAGGATGGGAGCAGTACTTC. Translated: CAISESTGWEQYF.